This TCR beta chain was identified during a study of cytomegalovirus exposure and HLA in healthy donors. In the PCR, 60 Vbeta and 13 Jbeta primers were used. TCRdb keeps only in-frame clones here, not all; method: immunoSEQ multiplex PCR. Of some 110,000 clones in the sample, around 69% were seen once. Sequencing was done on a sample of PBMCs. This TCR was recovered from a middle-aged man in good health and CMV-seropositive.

The CDR3 bases are TGCGCCAGCAGTGAGGGTCAGGGGGAGGACACTGAAGCTTTCTTT. This sequence encodes CASSEGQGEDTEAFF. The chain combines TRBV10-1 with TRBJ1-1; TRBD1 aligns across 7 bases. This CDR3 region has 15 residues. CDR1 WNHNN and CDR2 SYGVQD come from the germline V gene (reference sequence). With 2 bases clipped from V and 3 bases from J, the junction kept 6 bases outside the gene matches.